The 5 T cell receptor beta chains presented below share a single source sample, sequenced in a study of T cell responses to AZD1222 COVID-19 vaccine. This table comes from immunoSEQ multiplex PCR, and its TCRdb copy is limited to in-frame clones, with some not included. Here the sample spans about 140,000 clones, approximately 86% being singletons. The sequences come from peripheral blood, collected on day 0 of AZD1222 vaccination. The source is an adult in good health.

The chain links TRBV6-1 to TRBJ1-6; possibly TRBD1 for D (6 bases). V lost 7 bases, J lost 6 bases, and 13 bases lay in between. Germline-derived CDR1 and CDR2 are MNHNS and SASEGT. The CDR3 has 14 amino acids. CDR3 coding DNA: TGTGCCAGCACGGAGCAGGGGATTAATTCACCCCTCCACTTT. Protein: CASTEQGINSPLHF.

V and J are TRBV11-2 and TRBJ2-5; TRBD2 matches at 9 bases. Trimming took 6 bases from V and 4 from J; bases not matched to a gene: 3. This CDR3 spans 13 amino acids. Germline V lookup: CDR1 SGHAT, CDR2 FQNNGV. CDR3 amino acids: CASRLTSGETQYF. The CDR3 DNA follows: TGTGCCAGCAGACTGACTAGCGGAGAGACCCAGTACTTC.

This clone has a single count. V usage is TRBV11-3 and J usage is TRBJ2-3; 8 bases map to TRBD2. This CDR3 region has 15 residues. CDR1 and CDR2 from the germline V gene are SGHNT and YENEEA. Trimming removed 5 bases from V and 0 bases from J; junction bases left unmatched: 4. The CDR3 sequence: CASSDRGGSTDTQYF. The CDR3 region has the DNA TGTGCCAGCAGCGACCGCGGGGGGAGCACAGATACGCAGTATTTT.

This clone was picked up a small number of times. The rearrangement joins TRBV28 to TRBJ1-5; 9 bases are a match to TRBD1. The CDR3 has 16 amino acids. Trimming cost V 4 bases and J 1 base; bases outside gene matches: 5. The germline gives CDR1 MDHEN, CDR2 SYDVKM. The CDR3 nucleotides are TGTGCCAGCAGTTCCCCTACAGGGGGCAGCAATCAGCCCCAGCATTTT. Its translation: CASSSPTGGSNQPQHF.

The rearrangement links TRBV18 to TRBJ1-3; no definite D call. The V end lost 2 bases, the J end lost 4 bases, and 15 bases lay between the germline ends. The CDR3 extends over 16 amino acids. Germline values: CDR1 KGHSH, CDR2 LQKENI. The CDR3: CASSPDRRISGNTIYF. The CDR3 DNA is TGTGCCAGCTCACCAGATCGACGGATTTCGGGAAACACCATATATTTT.